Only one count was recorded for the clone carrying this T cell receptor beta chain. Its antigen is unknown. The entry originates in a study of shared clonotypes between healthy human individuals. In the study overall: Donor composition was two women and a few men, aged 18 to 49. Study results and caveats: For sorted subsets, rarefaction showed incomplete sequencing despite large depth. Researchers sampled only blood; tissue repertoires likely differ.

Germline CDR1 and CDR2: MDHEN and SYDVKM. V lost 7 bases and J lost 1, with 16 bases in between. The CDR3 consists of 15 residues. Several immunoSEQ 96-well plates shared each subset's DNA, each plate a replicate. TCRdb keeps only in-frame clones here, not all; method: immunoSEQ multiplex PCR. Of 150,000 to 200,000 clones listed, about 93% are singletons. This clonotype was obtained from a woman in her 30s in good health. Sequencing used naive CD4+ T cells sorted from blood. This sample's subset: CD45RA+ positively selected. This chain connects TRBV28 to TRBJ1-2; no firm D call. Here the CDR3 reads CASTIGSENNYGYTF. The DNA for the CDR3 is TGTGCCAGCACCATAGGGAGCGAGAATAACTATGGCTACACCTTC.